This T cell receptor (beta chain) was recorded in a study of shared clonotypes between healthy human individuals. Study conclusions and caveats: In general, naive subsets displayed greater estimated richness than memory subsets did. In several donors, around 4.5% of naive CD4 clonotypes appeared in common. Donor clonotype sharing was expected to depend on sequencing depth.

This clone was seen a single time. Its antigen is currently unknown. Naive CD8 cells lacked CD45RO and underwent positive selection for CCR7, leaving out terminally differentiated effector memory CD45RA+ cells. CDR1 is SGHNT and CDR2 is YYREEE in the germline V gene (reference sequence). The CDR3 runs 15 residues. Trimming took 0 bases from V and 5 from J, leaving 11 bases between them. Some clones are missing from TCRdb's copy, which holds only in-frame ones; the method was immunoSEQ multiplex PCR. Of 2 million to 2.5 million clones listed, about 95% are singletons. The TCR originated in a man aged 18 to 30 in good health. The chain joins TRBV5-4 to TRBJ2-2, with D unresolved. The sample was naive CD8+ T cells sorted from blood. DNA for the CDR3: TGTGCCAGCAGCTTGGAGAGCCGGAGTACCGGGGAGCTGTTTTTT. It yields the protein CASSLESRSTGELFF.